What follows is one TCR beta chain and its context. Its cognate antigen is unknown. Germline V gene data show CDR1 as MDHEN and CDR2 as SYDVKM. The J segment lost 2 bases and the V segment lost 3 bases, leaving 3 bases of the junction unmatched. This CDR3 has 15 amino acids. PCR used 60 Vbeta primers and 13 Jbeta primers. Method: immunoSEQ multiplex PCR; TCRdb's copy keeps in-frame clones and lacks some. The sample shows fewer than 200,000 clones, roughly four fifths of them seen only once. The source of the sample is a study of cytomegalovirus exposure and HLA in healthy donors. General study results and limits: Reportedly, cytomegalovirus status was diagnosed with high sensitivity and specificity. Roughly even sequencing depth across donors was the assumption behind the presence/absence analyses.

The source of this sequence is a man aged 45-60 years in good health and CMV-seropositive. Sequenced material: PBMCs. The chain is built from TRBV28 and TRBJ2-5, with 10 bases lining up with TRBD2. The CDR3 is CASSLSSGSQETQYF. The CDR3 DNA sequence: TGTGCCAGCAGTTTGTCTAGCGGGAGTCAAGAGACCCAGTACTTC.